This TCR beta chain emerged from a study of shared clonotypes between healthy human individuals. This clone was observed once. The authors split each subset's genomic DNA evenly across several immunoSEQ plates. Libraries were prepared by immunoSEQ multiplex PCR; TCRdb keeps only in-frame clonotypes and omits some of them. This sample carries 2 million to 3 million clones, approximately 94% of them seen once, and the ten largest clones take around 0.4%. The V gene's germline CDR1 is SGHNT and CDR2 YENEEA. The V and J ends lost 5 bases and 3 bases, in that order; junction bases with no gene match: 5. The CDR3 totals 15 residues.

This sequence joins TRBV11-3 and TRBJ2-1, with TRBD2 matching 9 bases. Sequencing was performed on naive CD4+ T cells from PBMCs. Subset given: CD45RA+ positively selected. The sequence was collected from a man between 18 and 29 years old in good health. Some clones in this sample may be carry-over from other donors' samples. Written as DNA, the CDR3 is TGTGCCAGCAGCCGCGTAGCGGGGGACTACAATGAGCAGTTCTTC. Its translation: CASSRVAGDYNEQFF.